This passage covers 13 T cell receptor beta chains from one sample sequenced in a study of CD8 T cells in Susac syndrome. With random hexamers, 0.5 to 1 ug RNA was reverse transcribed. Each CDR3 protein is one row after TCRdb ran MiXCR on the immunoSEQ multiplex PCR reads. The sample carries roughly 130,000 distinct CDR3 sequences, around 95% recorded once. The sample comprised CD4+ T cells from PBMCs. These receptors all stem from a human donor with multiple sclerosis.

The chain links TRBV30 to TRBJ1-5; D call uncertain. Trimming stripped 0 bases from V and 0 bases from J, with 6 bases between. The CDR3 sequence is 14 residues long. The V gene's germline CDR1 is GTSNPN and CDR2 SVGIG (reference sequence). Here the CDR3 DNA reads TGTGCCTGGAGTGTACATATTAGCAATCAGCCCCAGCATTTT. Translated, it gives CAWSVHISNQPQHF.

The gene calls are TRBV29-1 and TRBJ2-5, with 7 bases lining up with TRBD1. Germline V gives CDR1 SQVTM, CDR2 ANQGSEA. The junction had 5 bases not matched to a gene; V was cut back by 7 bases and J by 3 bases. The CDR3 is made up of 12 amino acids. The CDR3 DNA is TGCAGCGGTTACAGGGGCGAAGAGACCCAGTACTTC. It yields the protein CSGYRGEETQYF. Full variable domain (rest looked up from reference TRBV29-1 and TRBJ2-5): SAVISQKPSRDICQRGTSLTIQCQVDSQVTMMFWYRQQPGQSLTLIATANQGSEATYESGFVIDKFPISRPNLTFSTLTVSNMSPEDSSIYLCSGYRGEETQYFGPGTRLLVL.

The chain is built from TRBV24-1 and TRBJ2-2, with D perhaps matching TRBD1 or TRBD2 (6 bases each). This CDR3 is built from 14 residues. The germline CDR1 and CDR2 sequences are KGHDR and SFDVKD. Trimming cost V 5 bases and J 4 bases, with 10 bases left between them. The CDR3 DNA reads TGTGCCACCAGTGGGGGGGCCATCACCGGGGAGCTGTTTTTT. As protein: CATSGGAITGELFF.

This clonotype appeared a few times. The CDR3 bases are TGTGCCAGCAGTGTGGGGGGCGGCTACGAGCAGTACTTC. This sequence encodes CASSVGGGYEQYF. The rearrangement links TRBV2 to TRBJ2-7; D tentatively reads TRBD1 or TRBD2 (6 bases each). This CDR3 region has 13 residues. The germline V gene has CDR1 SNHLY and CDR2 FYNNEI. Trimming removed 4 bases from V and 3 bases from J, with 10 bases in between.

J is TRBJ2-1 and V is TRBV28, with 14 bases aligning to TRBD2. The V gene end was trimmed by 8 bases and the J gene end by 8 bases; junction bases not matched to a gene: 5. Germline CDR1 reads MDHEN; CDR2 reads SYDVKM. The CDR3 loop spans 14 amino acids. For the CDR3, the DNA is TGTGCCAGCTACGGGACTAGCGGGAGAGATGAGCAGTTCTTC. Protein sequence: CASYGTSGRDEQFF.

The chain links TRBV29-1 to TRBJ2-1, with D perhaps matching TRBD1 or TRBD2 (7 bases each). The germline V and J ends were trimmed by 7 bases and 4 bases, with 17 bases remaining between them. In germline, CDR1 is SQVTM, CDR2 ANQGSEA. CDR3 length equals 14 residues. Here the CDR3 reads CSARGGVDYNEQFF. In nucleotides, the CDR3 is TGCAGCGCCAGGGGGGGAGTGGATTACAATGAGCAGTTCTTC.

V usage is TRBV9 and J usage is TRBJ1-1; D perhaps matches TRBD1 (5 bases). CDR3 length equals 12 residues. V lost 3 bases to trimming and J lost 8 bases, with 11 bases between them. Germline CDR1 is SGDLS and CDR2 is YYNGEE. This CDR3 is CASSGFTGEAFF. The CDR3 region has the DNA TGTGCCAGCAGCGGTTTTACAGGAGAAGCTTTCTTT.

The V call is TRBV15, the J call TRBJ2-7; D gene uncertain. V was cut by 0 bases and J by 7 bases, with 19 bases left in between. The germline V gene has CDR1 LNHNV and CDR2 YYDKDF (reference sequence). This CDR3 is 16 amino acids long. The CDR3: CATSRDRSTALREQYF. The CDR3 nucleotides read TGTGCCACCAGCAGAGATAGGAGTACAGCTCTACGGGAGCAGTACTTC. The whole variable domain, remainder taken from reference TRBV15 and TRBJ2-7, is DAMVIQNPRYQVTQFGKPVTLSCSQTLNHNVMYWYQQKSSQAPKLLFHYYDKDFNNEADTPDNFQSRRPNTSFCFLDIRSPGLGDTAMYLCATSRDRSTALREQYFGPGTRLTVT.

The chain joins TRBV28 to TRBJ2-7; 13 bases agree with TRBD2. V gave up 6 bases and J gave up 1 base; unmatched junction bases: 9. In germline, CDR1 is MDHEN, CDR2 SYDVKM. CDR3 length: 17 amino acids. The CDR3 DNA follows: TGTGCCAGCAGAATGCGGACTAGCGGGAGCCGGTCCTACGAGCAGTACTTC. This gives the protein CASRMRTSGSRSYEQYF.

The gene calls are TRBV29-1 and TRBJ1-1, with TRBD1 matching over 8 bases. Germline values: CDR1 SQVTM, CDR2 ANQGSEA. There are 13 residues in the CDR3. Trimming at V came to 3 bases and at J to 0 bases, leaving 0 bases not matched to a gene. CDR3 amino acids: CSVDRGLNTEAFF. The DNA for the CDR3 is TGCAGCGTTGACAGGGGGCTGAACACTGAAGCTTTCTTT. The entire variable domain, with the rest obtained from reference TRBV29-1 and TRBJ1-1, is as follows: SAVISQKPSRDICQRGTSLTIQCQVDSQVTMMFWYRQQPGQSLTLIATANQGSEATYESGFVIDKFPISRPNLTFSTLTVSNMSPEDSSIYLCSVDRGLNTEAFFGQGTRLTVV.

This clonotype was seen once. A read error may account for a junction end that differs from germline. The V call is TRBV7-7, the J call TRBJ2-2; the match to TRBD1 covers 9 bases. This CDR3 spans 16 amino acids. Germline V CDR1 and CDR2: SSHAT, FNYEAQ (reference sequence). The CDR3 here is CASSVRTGVDTGELFF. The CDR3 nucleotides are TGTGCTAGCAGCGTACGGACAGGGGTAGACACCGGGGAGCTGTTTTTT.

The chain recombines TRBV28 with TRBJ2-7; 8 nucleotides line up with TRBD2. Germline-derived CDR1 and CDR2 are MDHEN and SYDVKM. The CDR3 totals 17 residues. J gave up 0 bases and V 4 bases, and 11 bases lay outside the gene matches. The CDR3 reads CASSSPPGLVGSYEQYF. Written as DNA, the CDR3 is TGTGCCAGCAGTTCGCCCCCGGGACTAGTAGGCTCCTACGAGCAGTACTTC.

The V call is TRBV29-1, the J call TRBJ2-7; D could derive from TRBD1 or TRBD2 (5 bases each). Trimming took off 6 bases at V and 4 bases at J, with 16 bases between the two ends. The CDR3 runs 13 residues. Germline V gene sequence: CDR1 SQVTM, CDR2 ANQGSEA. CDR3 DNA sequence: TGCAGCGTAAGTGGGACGTTAAGTTACGAGCAGTACTTC. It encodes CSVSGTLSYEQYF.